One TCR beta chain is described in this entry. The clone's antigen remains unknown. No base quality information exists; no much larger clone differs at one position. The cohort consisted of fewer than 700 healthy bone marrow donors. All cohort members were sampled while nominally healthy, although unrecorded immune exposures were likely present. The donor was CMV seropositive and belonged to the group of 270 or so seropositive cohort members. Every donor gave a peripheral blood sample, and the peripheral blood mononuclear cells from that sample were used for TCR beta sequencing. Genomic DNA was extracted from the blood cell samples with the Qiagen DNeasy Blood Extraction Kit. The data are from a study of cytomegalovirus exposure and HLA in healthy donors (dated by TCRdb to about 2017). A note on the overall study: An earlier analysis of approximately 590 of the donors reported 250 to 350 Gb of sequence data and approximately 110 million unique TCR beta sequences from around 200 million T cells. On average, roughly 240,000 unique TCR beta nucleotide sequences were sequenced per donor among roughly 430 genotyped donors of the cohort, with roughly 20% of those sequences being non-productive. Both class I and class II loci were covered by HLA typing, at four-digit resolution. A later genetic analysis used genome-wide SNP genotypes for 398 of the 666 donors, treating that subset as a discovery cohort. To study patterns of TCR occurrence, a later analysis re-analyzed previously published TCR beta repertoires from just over 650 donors and added high-resolution HLA genotyping. In the later analysis, no new phenotypic data were used to find candidate immune exposures; instead, reliance was placed on TCR beta sequences and their occurrence across donors. To predict cytomegalovirus infection status, the study combined high-throughput TCR immunosequencing, statistical association of individual TCRs with disease status, and machine learning. Among the roughly 400 genotyped donors, 81% belonged to the genetic ancestry cluster associated with self-reported Caucasian donors. Alongside the repertoire data, information on donor age, sex, ethnicity and CMV serostatus was compiled. The number of donors typed differed by locus, with roughly 620-630 for A, B, C, DRB1 and DQB1, 522 for DQA1, 600 to 610 for DPA1, and some 470 for DPB1. An earlier analysis of approximately 630 of the donors applied high-throughput TCR beta sequencing to assess whether each TCR beta V gene segment acted as functional or pseudogenic. The study was designed to test whether signatures of past pathogen exposure could be identified by cataloging public T cell receptors. Roughly 300 gigabases of sequencing data and approximately 85 million unique TCR sequences were included in an early release covering several hundred HLA-typed donors. The study profiled the T cell repertoires of about 640 subjects by immunosequencing and related them to cytomegalovirus serostatus. A separate validation cohort of 100 to 150 different subjects was used in addition to the 666-subject first cohort. Roughly five DR-DQ haplotypes were treated as single units for association and clustering because of strong linkage in the cohort. All discovery cohort repertoires had been generated using a single sequencing platform. What the authors observed across the whole study: A cluster of highly shared sequence variants was judged likely to be a technical artifact of the sequencing pipeline. Compared with the roughly 670-donor mean, donors in an Asian-associated ancestry cluster had fewer N-insertions in productive TCRs, according to a later genetic analysis. While some public TCRs were present in many individuals, most TCR sequences turned up only very rarely across donors. When HLA alleles, especially DR and DQ, strongly co-occurred, TCR associations were difficult to assign to individual alleles. Linkage disequilibrium might explain the correlated functional status among segregating V segments, but an unknown experimental factor could not be excluded. In a later analysis, most CMV-associated TCR beta chains were found to appear HLA-restricted, with HLA associations seemingly driven largely by CMV exposure. In vitro tests confirmed that a few of the cytomegalovirus-associated TCR beta chains recognize cytomegalovirus antigens. In a later analysis, more than 15,000 TCR beta sequences were associated with specific HLA alleles at a false discovery rate of 0.05. It was suggested by the authors that the approach could potentially be generalized to other disease states and immunological phenotypes. A later analysis found that HLA-associated TCR beta chains were more clonally expanded and had lower generation probabilities than equally common non-associated chains. A later genetic analysis associated a missense DCLRE1C variant with V-gene and J-gene trimming of TCR beta chains, and an independent cohort replicated the association. The classifier was reported to diagnose cytomegalovirus status with high specificity and sensitivity in both the original cohort and the validation cohort. A later analysis found that TCR association rates varied across HLA loci, with DRB1 alleles showing the most associated TCRs and HLA-C alleles the fewest. An earlier analysis of 450 to 750 of the donors showed that most TCR beta V segments appeared in productive rearrangements either about 87% or about 30% of the time, which broadly matched IMGT annotations. Roughly uniform sequencing depth across donors was assumed in presence/absence analyses, although this assumption may not hold. According to a later analysis, parvovirus B19, influenza, CMV and Epstein-Barr virus appeared linked to several top co-occurrence clusters. Immune exposure information for the cohort was limited to CMV serostatus. This cohort had only TCR beta chains sequenced, and the lack of alpha or paired-chain data limited which features could be detected. Because counts were too low, 15 or so rarely observed V segments, including chromosome 9 orphons, were excluded from the earlier analysis of fewer than 650 of the donors. A further reported finding was that TCR beta sequences accurately predicted the HLA-A and HLA-B alleles for most subjects in the first cohort. The study gave a list of about 150 TCR beta chains associated with cytomegalovirus. Because some donors lacked HLA typing at each locus, the association tests relied only on the typed subset.

To prepare the library, the immunoSEQ multiplex PCR assay was applied. For the multiplex PCR, a mixture combining 60 forward primers for TCR Vbeta segments and 13 reverse primers for TCR Jbeta segments was used. Amplification of the CDR3 region of rearranged TCR beta genes was performed with a multiplex PCR assay on genomic DNA. On the Illumina HiSeq System, the amplified TCR beta libraries were sequenced as 87-base-pair reads. The source study handled its data this way. A later analysis counted 75 million to 100 million unique TCR beta chains across the 690 or so repertoires, and around 9.9 million of these chains were shared by at least two donors. Raw reads were error-corrected and collapsed into unique sequences by a nearest-neighbor algorithm in which closely related sequences were merged to remove PCR and sequencing errors. V, D and J gene segments were assigned by aligning CDR3 sequences to IMGT reference sequences. For a sequence to be retained, a match of at least six nucleotides was required to both a V gene segment and a J gene segment. Rearrangements were classified as productive when the CDR3 lacked stop codons and remained in frame with V and J, and all other rearrangements were classified as non-productive. Following IMGT convention, CDR3 was defined as the stretch from the second conserved V-encoded cysteine up to the conserved J-encoded phenylalanine. In an earlier analysis of around 570 of the donors, sequences lacking an unambiguous match to a single V gene segment were excluded. An earlier analysis of approximately 590 of the donors classified V segments as functional when productive rearrangements were above 56.7% and as segregating when the standard deviation between donors was above 5%. To diagnose cytomegalovirus status from the catalog of TCR beta chain sequences, a statistical classification framework was built. In a later analysis, V and J genes were assigned by comparing TCR nucleotide sequences against IMGT/GENE-DB human TR gene sequences. A later analysis assigned CDR3 sequences and most-parsimonious VDJ recombination scenarios with the TCRdist pipeline. In a later analysis, each TCR beta chain was defined by its CDR3 amino acid sequence together with its V-gene family, and reads lacking a unique V-gene family were excluded. As a way to deal with suspected cross-contamination and a sequencing artifact, a later analysis dropped hundreds of nucleotide sequences that were highly shared and had low generation probability. In a later analysis, a clonal expansion index was calculated for each public chain from normalized within-repertoire ranks of inferred template counts. A later analysis computed generation probabilities with a VDJ recombination model fitted to out-of-frame rearrangements, and checked the results against IGoR. In a later analysis, hypergeometric tests were used to score TCR-TCR, TCR-HLA and TCR-CMV co-occurrence, with a repertoire-size bias correction applied to TCR pairs. In a later analysis, false discovery rates were estimated by permuting HLA or CMV assignments 20 times. In a later analysis, co-occurring TCRs were grouped using DBSCAN, with TCRdist sequence similarity added in when clustering inside HLA-allele-positive subsets. For co-occurrence clustering, repertoires with fewer than 30,000 or more than 120,000 public chains were excluded, along with five or six repertoires with anomalous nucleotide sharing. As stored in TCRdb, this immuneACCESS dataset retains in-frame rearrangements with V and J assigned. A fraction of the clones does not appear; measured against another copy, unresolved V genes explain less than half of the discrepancy, and the remainder lacks a known reason. Clone size and the V and J calls come from that table; the DNA yielded D and trimming. In all, the sample holds under 150,000 clones, and roughly four fifths of those were seen once. The ten largest clones capture around 11% of the sample.

The TCR sequence derives from a male donor in good health and CMV-seropositive. Source material: PBMCs.

This receptor has the CDR3 CASSLYRPYSNQPQHF. The bases are TGTGCCAGCAGCTTGTACAGGCCATATAGCAATCAGCCCCAGCATTTT. Recombination linked TRBV5-8 to TRBJ1-5; TRBD1 is a weak D gene call, 5 bases matching. V and J lose 1 base and 0 bases, and a span of 11 bases separates them. Based on the germline V gene, the CDR1 and CDR2 sequences are SGHTS and YDEGEE. From cysteine to phenylalanine, the CDR3 is 16 amino acids long. The retained sequence is limited to the CDR3, 48 bases, with the frame set at the first base.